This T cell receptor (beta chain) was retrieved from a study of post-analysis software for immune sequencing data. Study-level background: In terms of disease course, relapsing-remitting, secondary progressive and progressive-relapsing multiple sclerosis were included. Findings and caveats of the study: Those with multiple sclerosis, the patient group, showed significantly lower normalized Chao1 diversity than controls. Patients had higher frequencies than controls of about 5 TRBV segments, including TRBV5-6, TRBV5-1 and TRBV20-1. The authors found that F measure strongly co-clustered same-batch samples.

As concerns this clonotype: What it recognizes is unknown.

The germline CDR1 and CDR2 sequences are DFQATT and SNEGSKA (reference sequence). V was trimmed by 4 bases and J by 2 bases, leaving 15 bases between them. The CDR3 covers 15 residues. cDNA libraries of TCR beta carried unique molecular identifiers. Once roughly 0.85 to 11 million T cells were used, about 510,000 cDNA molecules resulted. TCRdb independently ran MiXCR on the PCR reads; one entry per CDR3 protein. The repertoire has 750,000 to 950,000 distinct CDR3 sequences, roughly 50% of them found once; the top ten carry approximately 4.2%. Sequencing was done on a sample of blood. V and J are TRBV20-1 and TRBJ1-5; TRBD1 is a possible D gene (6 bases). This TCR came from a girl aged 10 to 17 with multiple sclerosis. Here the CDR3 reads CSATLRGGRNQPQHF. In DNA form, the CDR3 reads TGCAGTGCTACACTACGGGGGGGCCGCAATCAGCCCCAGCATTTT.